The 30 T cell receptor beta chains given below trace back to one sample, sequenced in a study of cytomegalovirus exposure and HLA in healthy donors. Both 60 Vbeta primers and 13 Jbeta primers went into the PCR. The table came from immunoSEQ multiplex PCR; TCRdb's copy has only in-frame clones and leaves some out. The sample includes about 60,000 clones, around 77% of them seen just once. Sequences were obtained from PBMCs. These receptors were taken from a woman aged 40 to 55 in good health and CMV-seropositive.

As regards this clone: Other DNA sequences in the same sample also yield this CDR3. The chain carries TRBV30 and TRBJ2-5; D unclear. CDR3 length: 13 amino acids. The germline gives CDR1 GTSNPN, CDR2 SVGIG (reference sequence). Trimming took off 0 bases at V and 5 bases at J, with 10 bases between the two ends. This CDR3 reads CAWSVRVRETQYF. For the CDR3, the DNA is TGTGCCTGGAGTGTACGGGTGCGGGAGACCCAGTACTTC. Based on the CDR3 plus reference TRBV30 and TRBJ2-5, the full variable domain is SQTIHQWPATLVQPVGSPLSLECTVEGTSNPNLYWYRQAAGRGLQLLFYSVGIGQISSEVPQNLSASRPQDRQFILSSKKLLLSDSGFYLCAWSVRVRETQYFGPGTRLLVL.

This clone turned up a few times. The chain carries TRBV7-8 and TRBJ2-1; 7 bases line up with TRBD1. Germline V lookup: CDR1 SGHVS, CDR2 FQNEAQ. J gave up 1 base and V 4 bases, and 4 bases lay outside the gene matches. The CDR3 contains 15 residues. CDR3 in DNA: TGTGCCAGCAGCTCTTACAGGGGATCCTACAATGAGCAGTTCTTC. It yields the protein CASSSYRGSYNEQFF. The whole variable domain, filled in from reference TRBV7-8 and TRBJ2-1, reads GAGVSQSPRYKVAKRGQDVALRCDPISGHVSLFWYQQALGQGPEFLTYFQNEAQLDKSGLPSDRFFAERPEGSVSTLKIQRTQQEDSAVYLCASSSYRGSYNEQFFGPGTRLTVL.

This clone has only a few counts. The rearrangement joins TRBV6-5 to TRBJ1-6; D possibly corresponds to TRBD1 (5 bases). The V gene's germline CDR1 is MNHEY and CDR2 SVGAGI. The CDR3 is 14 residues long. Trimming removed 4 bases from V and 7 bases from J, with 11 bases in between. Here the CDR3 DNA reads TGTGCCAGCAGTTGGCGGCGGGGCAATTCACCCCTCCACTTT. This encodes CASSWRRGNSPLHF.

V gene TRBV6-1 combines with J gene TRBJ2-2; 7 bases are shared with TRBD2. V lost 2 bases to trimming and J lost 6 bases; unmatched junction nucleotides: 6. Germline V gene data show CDR1 as MNHNS and CDR2 as SASEGT. There are 15 residues in the CDR3. As DNA, the CDR3 is TGTGCCAGCAGTGAAAATCGGGGGAGGGCCGGGGAGCTGTTTTTT. Protein sequence: CASSENRGRAGELFF.

V and J are TRBV5-4 and TRBJ2-3, with 9 bases identical to TRBD2. Germline V gives CDR1 SGHNT, CDR2 YYREEE (reference sequence). This CDR3 has 14 residues. With V trimmed by 4 bases and J by 3 bases, 3 bases remained unmatched. CDR3 nucleotide sequence: TGTGCCAGCAGCCGTAGCGGGGGAACAGATACGCAGTATTTT. Its translation: CASSRSGGTDTQYF.

The gene calls are TRBV7-8 and TRBJ2-3, with D unresolved. The CDR3 is 13 amino acids. V lost 5 bases and J lost 2, with 8 bases in between. Germline-derived CDR1 and CDR2 are SGHVS and FQNEAQ. The CDR3 bases are TGTGCCAGCAGCCAATACAACACAGATACGCAGTATTTT. Its protein is CASSQYNTDTQYF.

A word on this clone: The identical CDR3 is also encoded by other nucleotide sequences in the sample. The chain carries TRBV7-2 and TRBJ2-5; D gene unclear. V dropped 5 bases and J dropped 2 bases, with 3 bases sitting between them. This CDR3 region has 11 residues. Germline assignment: CDR1 SGHTA and CDR2 FQGNSA. CDR3 coding DNA: TGTGCCAGCAGCCCACAAGAGACCCAGTACTTC. Residues: CASSPQETQYF.

In DNA form, the CDR3 reads TGTGCCAGCAGACCGACAGGGACCATGAACACTGAAGCTTTCTTT. Translating gives CASRPTGTMNTEAFF. This chain links TRBV6-5 with TRBJ1-1; 7 bases fit TRBD1. The germline V gene has CDR1 MNHEY and CDR2 SVGAGI. The CDR3 consists of 15 residues. The V segment lost 6 bases and the J segment 0 bases; nucleotides outside the gene matches: 7.

This chain links TRBV6-1 with TRBJ2-1, with TRBD1 identical over 10 bases. The CDR3 covers 15 residues. From germline, CDR1 is MNHNS and CDR2 SASEGT. The junction had 9 bases not matched to a gene; V was cut back by 5 bases and J by 8 bases. The CDR3 DNA is TGTGCCAGCAGTTTCCGGGACAGGGGTCCACATGAGCAGTTCTTC. Its translation: CASSFRDRGPHEQFF.

The chain has TRBV9 and TRBJ1-6; a possible D gene is TRBD1 (5 bases). The CDR3 contains 15 residues. Germline V gene data show CDR1 as SGDLS and CDR2 as YYNGEE. V lost 1 base and J 10 bases, leaving 15 bases between the germline ends. The CDR3 spells CASSVLQDRGSPLHF. The CDR3, as DNA: TGTGCCAGCAGCGTACTCCAGGACCGGGGGTCACCCCTCCACTTT.

This rearrangement joins TRBV5-6 to TRBJ2-1; 7 bases line up with TRBD2. Per germline, CDR1 SGHDT and CDR2 YYEEEE. J gave up 6 bases and V 4 bases, and 10 bases lay outside the gene matches. CDR3 size: 15 residues. CDR3 DNA: TGTGCCAGCAGCAAAACCGGGAGGAGGGTCAATGAGCAGTTCTTC. Protein: CASSKTGRRVNEQFF.

The chain is built from TRBV4-3 and TRBJ1-1, with 7 positions matching TRBD1. The trim removed 3 bases at V and 5 bases at J, leaving 9 bases unmatched. CDR1 and CDR2 from the germline V gene are LGHNA and YSLEER. The CDR3 spans 15 residues. The CDR3 region has the DNA TGCGCCAGCAGCCAGACGACAGGGATGAGAACTGAAGCTTTCTTT. It codes for CASSQTTGMRTEAFF.

This chain uses TRBV10-2 with TRBJ1-4; D possibly corresponds to TRBD1 (5 bases). The V end was cut by 6 bases, the J end by 5 bases, with 19 bases between. CDR3 length: 16 amino acids. Germline V gene sequence: CDR1 WSHSY, CDR2 SAAADI. In DNA, the CDR3 is TGCGCCAGCAGCGACGGGACTCCGTGGGTAAATGAAAAACTGTTTTTT. Translating gives CASSDGTPWVNEKLFF.

This clone was observed once. The chain employs TRBV27 and TRBJ2-2; 11 bases map to TRBD2. The CDR3 is 16 residues long. Trimming at V came to 3 bases and at J to 7 bases, leaving 7 bases not matched to a gene. Germline V gene sequence: CDR1 MNHEY, CDR2 SMNVEV (reference sequence). CDR3 sequence reads: CASSFSGGVVFGELFF. The DNA of the CDR3 is TGTGCCAGCAGTTTTAGCGGGGGGGTCGTATTCGGGGAGCTGTTTTTT.

On this clone itself: One end of the junction varies from germline; a read error may be responsible. This chain links TRBV7-9 with TRBJ1-2, with D possibly being TRBD1 (5 bases). The length of the CDR3 is 10 residues. Per the germline V gene, CDR1 is SEHNR and CDR2 is FQNEAQ (reference sequence). The CDR3, as DNA: TGTTCCAGCAGCCGTTCAACAGGCCACTTC. Translation gives CSSSRSTGHF.

The V gene is TRBV2, the J gene TRBJ2-3; 14 bases map to TRBD2. The CDR3 contains 16 residues. V gave up 6 bases and J gave up 5 bases; unmatched junction bases: 7. Germline V gene data show CDR1 as SNHLY and CDR2 as FYNNEI. The CDR3 coding sequence is TGTGCCAGCAGGCGCGGACTAGCGGGGGGTATAGATACGCAGTATTTT. This sequence encodes CASRRGLAGGIDTQYF.

Only a few counts were recorded for this clone. The gene calls are TRBV9 and TRBJ2-1, with 11 bases identical to TRBD2. The CDR3 has 17 amino acids. After removal of 1 base from V and 9 bases from J, the junction contained 12 bases not matched to a gene. Germline V lookup: CDR1 SGDLS, CDR2 YYNGEE. CDR3 in amino acids: CASSVSNRLAGQGEQFF. The CDR3 DNA sequence: TGTGCCAGCAGCGTAAGCAATCGACTAGCGGGGCAGGGTGAGCAGTTCTTC.

The rearrangement links TRBV15 to TRBJ2-3, with 9 bases fitting TRBD2. CDR1 LNHNV and CDR2 YYDKDF come from the germline V gene (reference sequence). CDR3 length: 17 amino acids. The ends lost 3 bases at V and 3 bases at J; junction bases unmatched: 10. The CDR3 is CATSSKTSGLYTDTQYF. The CDR3 DNA sequence: TGTGCCACCAGCAGTAAGACTAGCGGCCTTTATACAGATACGCAGTATTTT.

This clone has only a few counts. The chain joins TRBV18 to TRBJ1-1; 8 positions match TRBD1. The CDR3 covers 16 residues. V lost 0 bases to trimming and J lost 5 bases; unmatched junction nucleotides: 8. Germline lookup yields CDR1 KGHSH and CDR2 LQKENI. The CDR3 spells CASSPPTGVLRTEAFF. The CDR3 coding sequence is TGTGCCAGCTCACCACCGACAGGGGTGTTGAGGACTGAAGCTTTCTTT.

V is TRBV11-2 and J is TRBJ2-7; 9 bases are a match to TRBD2. This CDR3 is built from 15 residues. The ends lost 1 base at V and 5 bases at J; junction bases unmatched: 6. Germline CDR1 reads SGHAT; CDR2 reads FQNNGV. CDR3 sequence (DNA): TGTGCCAGCAGCTTAGGCCAGCGGGGGGTCCACGAGCAGTACTTC. This sequence encodes CASSLGQRGVHEQYF.

CDR3 coding DNA: TGTGCCAGCATTCGTCGACAGGGGTTCTCGAAGCCGCCTACGAGGTCGGCGCAGTACTTC. It yields the protein CASIRRQGFSKPPTRSAQYF. The rearrangement joins TRBV27 to TRBJ2-7; TRBD1 matches at 8 bases. After removal of 7 bases from V and 9 bases from J, the junction contained 32 bases not matched to a gene. Germline CDR1 reads MNHEY; CDR2 reads SMNVEV (reference sequence). The CDR3 runs to 20 residues.

V and J are TRBV5-6 and TRBJ2-3; 7 bases map to TRBD1. The germline gives CDR1 SGHDT, CDR2 YYEEEE. The ends lost 4 bases at V and 4 bases at J; junction bases unmatched: 6. This CDR3 region has 14 residues. As DNA, the CDR3 is TGTGCCAGCAGCCCGCTTAGGGGGCCAGATACGCAGTATTTT. It encodes CASSPLRGPDTQYF.

The CDR3 region is CASSRNVRTGAAYEQYF. In nucleotides, the CDR3 is TGCGCCAGCAGCCGCAATGTTAGGACAGGGGCCGCCTACGAGCAGTACTTC. J is TRBJ2-7 and V is TRBV4-1; 9 bases match TRBD1. CDR1 MGHRA and CDR2 YSYEKL come from the germline V gene. CDR3 length equals 17 residues. V trimming: 4 bases; J trimming: 2 bases; junction bases outside the gene matches: 12.

This clone was counted a few times. V usage is TRBV7-9 and J usage is TRBJ2-1, with 7 bases matching TRBD2. Germline V CDR1 and CDR2: SEHNR, FQNEAQ (reference sequence). The length of the CDR3 is 14 residues. V lost 8 bases, J lost 2 bases, and 6 bases stayed unmatched. Written as DNA, the CDR3 is TGTGCCAGCGTAGAGGGACTAACCTACAATGAGCAGTTCTTC. Its translation: CASVEGLTYNEQFF.

The chain uses TRBV4-1 and TRBJ1-5; 8 bases fit TRBD1. Germline lookup yields CDR1 MGHRA and CDR2 YSYEKL. This CDR3 region has 17 residues. Trimming removed 2 bases from V and 3 bases from J; junction bases left unmatched: 9. The CDR3 region has the DNA TGCGCCAGCAGCCAACTTCCGGGACAGGCACTCAATCAGCCCCAGCATTTT. Protein sequence: CASSQLPGQALNQPQHF.

The chain employs TRBV30 and TRBJ2-7; a weak D match, TRBD1 (5 bases). Trimming removed 2 bases from V and 3 bases from J, with 11 bases in between. This CDR3 spans 13 amino acids. Germline CDR1 GTSNPN, CDR2 SVGIG (reference sequence). The CDR3 protein is CAWSTRVGYEQYF. In nucleotides, the CDR3 is TGTGCCTGGAGTACCAGGGTGGGCTACGAGCAGTACTTC.

The V call is TRBV6-1, the J call TRBJ1-3; TRBD1 matches at 10 bases. Germline trimming cut 5 bases from V and 4 bases from J; bases unmatched to any gene: 5. This CDR3 contains 15 residues. Germline CDR1 MNHNS, CDR2 SASEGT. The CDR3 region has the DNA TGTGCCAGCAGTACTAGACAGGGGGCAGGAAACACCATATATTTT. Translated: CASSTRQGAGNTIYF.

In this sample, this clone turned up once. The chain has TRBV18 and TRBJ1-2, with D hard to call. Between the trimmed V and J ends, which lost 0 bases and 4 bases, there was a span of 9 bases. The CDR3 sequence is 14 residues long. CDR1 KGHSH and CDR2 LQKENI come from the germline V gene. CDR3 in DNA: TGTGCCAGCTCACCACCCGACACATTCTATGGCTACACCTTC. Encoded protein: CASSPPDTFYGYTF.

This clone turned up a few times. The rearrangement joins TRBV7-9 to TRBJ1-2; 9 nucleotides line up with TRBD1. The V segment lost 5 bases and the J segment 8 bases; nucleotides outside the gene matches: 6. This CDR3 has 13 amino acids. In germline, CDR1 is SEHNR, CDR2 FQNEAQ (reference sequence). The CDR3 nucleotides are TGTGCCAGCAGCGGGACAGGGTGGAGAGGCTACACCTTC. It yields the protein CASSGTGWRGYTF.

The chain employs TRBV10-1 and TRBJ2-5; TRBD2 might be the D (5 bases). The germline gives CDR1 WNHNN, CDR2 SYGVQD (reference sequence). The V end was cut by 5 bases, the J end by 6 bases, with 16 bases between. The length of the CDR3 is 14 residues. In DNA form, the CDR3 reads TGCGCCAGCAGTTCAGACGGACTCGTGAAGACCCAGTACTTC. Its translation: CASSSDGLVKTQYF.